This note documents a single T cell receptor beta chain sequence. Its target is not known. This record comes from a study of tumor-infiltrating lymphocytes in primary liver carcinoma. Study in general: Both sexes were represented among patients, who were 30 to 69 years old. Study-level points and caveats: Blood had a significantly lower top-250-clone fraction than tumors did (p = 0.039).

Taking about 18-32 mg of unsorted bulk tissue, the authors co-extracted RNA and DNA. Surgical resection was used to treat these primary liver carcinoma patients. Every tumor specimen contained over 80% viable tumor cells. The CDR3 covers 15 residues. The germline gives CDR1 SGHNT, CDR2 YYREEE (reference sequence). Using a constant-region primer together with ProtoScript II reverse transcriptase, TCR beta cDNA was made from about 500 ng of total RNA. Generation of the TCR beta libraries relied on three nested multiplex PCR rounds using slightly modified ARM-PCR. Researchers ran the first two PCR rounds for roughly 11 cycles each with TRBV1-TRBV30 forward primers and a C-beta reverse primer. TCRdb re-called the multiplex PCR reads with MiXCR, one entry per CDR3 protein. The sample includes over 95,000 distinct CDR3 sequences, almost 70% of them seen just once.

Sequencing input: liver tumor tissue from sampling region 5. Subset noted: tumor region T5, tumor centre. V gene TRBV5-4 combines with J gene TRBJ2-1; 7 nucleotides line up with TRBD2. This TCR came from a woman aged 55-70 years with primary liver carcinoma and hepatitis B virus infection. The CDR3 DNA follows: TGTGCTAACAGCTTGGGGGGGATGGCCTACAATGAGCAGTTCTTC. Translation gives CANSLGGMAYNEQFF.